A selection of T cell receptor beta chains follows, all from one sample in a study of PD-1 blockade in mismatch repair-deficient tumors. Measured with immunoSEQ multiplex PCR; TCRdb has only the in-frame clones, and not every one. The sample lists 50,000 or so clones; 77% were seen once. This material consisted of PBMCs, taken before pembrolizumab treatment. The receptors were sampled from an adult with mismatch repair-deficient cancer. Each CDR3 is given with its conserved first and last residue. Each record gives: D gene, clone size, J gene, V gene, CDR3 DNA, CDR3 protein. D genes are given only for firm matches. Clone size is given for some rows only: seen once, a few or many times, or a class if the clone is expanded.

>.|.|TRBJ2-7|TRBV30
TGTGCCTGGAGCCCGCGACTCCTCTCCTACGAGCAGTACTTC
CAWSPRLLSYEQYF
>TRBD1|.|TRBJ1-1|TRBV15
TGTGCCACCAGCAGAGACCGACAGGGTGTAACTGAAGCTTTCTTT
CATSRDRQGVTEAFF
>.|medium-sized|TRBJ2-7|TRBV15
TGTGCCACCAGCAGAGCAGGGTTCACCTACGAGCAGTACTTC
CATSRAGFTYEQYF
>.|.|TRBJ2-5|TRBV29-1
TGCAGCGCTCGGGAACAAGAGACCCAGTACTTC
CSAREQETQYF
>.|once|TRBJ2-5|TRBV4-3
TGCGCCAGCAGCCAAGAGGGAAACCAAGAGACCCAGTACTTC
CASSQEGNQETQYF
>.|.|TRBJ1-3|TRBV5-1
TGCGCCAGCAGCTTGTCCAGTTCTGGAAACACCATATATTTT
CASSLSSSGNTIYF
>.|.|TRBJ1-1|TRBV7-3
TGTGCCAGCATCCCACTCAGATTGACTGAAGCTTTCTTT
CASIPLRLTEAFF
>.|once|TRBJ2-3|TRBV4-3
TGCGCCAGCAGCCGACTGATCGGACAAGCCACAGATACGCAGTATTTT
CASSRLIGQATDTQYF
>.|.|TRBJ1-1|TRBV5-1
TGCGCCAGCAGCTGGCGACAGTTGAACACTGAAGCTTTCTTT
CASSWRQLNTEAFF
>.|.|TRBJ2-7|TRBV29-1
TGCAGCGTTCGGCAGTCCTACGAGCAGTACTTC
CSVRQSYEQYF
>.|.|TRBJ1-1|TRBV7-2
TGTGCCAGCAGCTTATCCGCGAGCACTGAAGCTTTCTTT
CASSLSASTEAFF
>TRBD1|.|TRBJ1-2|TRBV25-1
TGTGCCAGCCAAGGGGAGGACAGGGGGAGAGTTGGCTACACCTTC
CASQGEDRGRVGYTF
>.|.|TRBJ2-3|TRBV18
TGTGCCAGCTCACCAAACTCAGGGCGCACAGATACGCAGTATTTT
CASSPNSGRTDTQYF
>.|.|TRBJ1-5|TRBV7-8
TGTGCCAGCAGCTTACGTAACAGGGATGTCGTCCAGCCCCAGCATTTT
CASSLRNRDVVQPQHF
>.|.|TRBJ1-2|TRBV11-2
TGTGCCAGCAGCACCTTAAAGGACAGAAACTATGGCTACACCTTC
CASSTLKDRNYGYTF
>.|.|TRBJ2-2|TRBV11-3
TGTGCCAGCAGCTCGTCGACTAGAGCGAACACCGGGGAGCTGTTTTTT
CASSSSTRANTGELFF
>TRBD2|.|TRBJ2-5|TRBV5-4
TGTGCCAGCAGAGCTGGGACTAGCGGGTTCCAAGAGACCCAGTACTTC
CASRAGTSGFQETQYF
>.|.|TRBJ2-3|TRBV5-1
TGCGCCAGCAGCCCCGGAACAGGGTGGCGCACAGATACGCAGTATTTT
CASSPGTGWRTDTQYF
>TRBD2|.|TRBJ2-7|TRBV11-3
TGTGCCAGCAGCCCTCGCGGGGGTGCCTACGAGCAGTACTTC
CASSPRGGAYEQYF